This TCR beta chain was profiled in a study of blood T cell repertoires in COVID-19. Study-level information: Spain, Italy and the United States supplied samples that represented acute and convalescent COVID-19. In each case, the material was cDNA or gDNA derived from T cells, B-cell-depleted T cells, or PBMCs.

Methods used by the authors: Researchers report that nucleated cell counts were estimated from reference gene primer amplification. Some clones are missing from TCRdb's copy, which holds only in-frame ones; the method was immunoSEQ multiplex PCR. The V and J calls and clone size were taken over from that table, and D and trimming were inferred from the DNA. The data contain fewer than 250,000 clones, around four fifths of them singletons. Germline CDR1 and CDR2: SGHTA and FQGNSA. The V end was cut by 5 bases, the J end by 3 bases, with 11 bases between. The CDR3 length is 13 residues. The sequence was collected from a woman older than 75 with acute or convalescent COVID-19. The sequenced sample was peripheral blood. The chain joins TRBV7-2 to TRBJ2-7; possible D gene TRBD1, 5 bases. The CDR3 DNA is TGTGCCAGCAGCGCATTCGACAGCTACGAGCAGTACTTC. It yields the protein CASSAFDSYEQYF.